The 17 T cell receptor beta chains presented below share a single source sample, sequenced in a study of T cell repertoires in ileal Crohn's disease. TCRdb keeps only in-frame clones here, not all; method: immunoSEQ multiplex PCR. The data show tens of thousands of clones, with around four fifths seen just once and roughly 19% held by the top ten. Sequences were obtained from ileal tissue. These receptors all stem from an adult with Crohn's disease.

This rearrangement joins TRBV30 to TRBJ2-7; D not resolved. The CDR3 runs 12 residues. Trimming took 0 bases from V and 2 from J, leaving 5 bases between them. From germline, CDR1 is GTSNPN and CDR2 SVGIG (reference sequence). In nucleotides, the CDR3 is TGTGCCTGGAGTGTAACTACCTACGAGCAGTACTTC. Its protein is CAWSVTTYEQYF.

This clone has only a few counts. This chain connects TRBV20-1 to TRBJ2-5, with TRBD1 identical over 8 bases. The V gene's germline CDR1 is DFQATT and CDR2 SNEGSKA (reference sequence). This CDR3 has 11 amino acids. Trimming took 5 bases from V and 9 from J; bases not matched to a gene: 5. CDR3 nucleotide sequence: TGCAGTGCTCCGCGGACAGGGCCCCAGTACTTC. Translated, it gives CSAPRTGPQYF.

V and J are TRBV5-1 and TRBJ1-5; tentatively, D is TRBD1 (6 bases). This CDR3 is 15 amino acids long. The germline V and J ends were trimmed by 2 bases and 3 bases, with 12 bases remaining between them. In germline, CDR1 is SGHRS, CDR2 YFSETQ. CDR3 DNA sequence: TGCGCCAGCAGCTTTGACGGACAGACCAATCAGCCCCAGCATTTT. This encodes CASSFDGQTNQPQHF.

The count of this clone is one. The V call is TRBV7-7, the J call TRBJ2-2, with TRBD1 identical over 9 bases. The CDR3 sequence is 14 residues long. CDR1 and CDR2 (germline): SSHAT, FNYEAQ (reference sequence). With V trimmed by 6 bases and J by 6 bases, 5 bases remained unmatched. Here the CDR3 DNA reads TGTGCCAGCAGTCCCGGACAGGGGTCCGGGGAGCTGTTTTTT. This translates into CASSPGQGSGELFF. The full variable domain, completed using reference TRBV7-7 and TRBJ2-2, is GAGVSQSPRYKVTKRGQDVTLRCDPISSHATLYWYQQALGQGPEFLTYFNYEAQPDKSGLPSDRFSAERPEGSISTLTIQRTEQRDSAMYRCASSPGQGSGELFFGEGSRLTVL.

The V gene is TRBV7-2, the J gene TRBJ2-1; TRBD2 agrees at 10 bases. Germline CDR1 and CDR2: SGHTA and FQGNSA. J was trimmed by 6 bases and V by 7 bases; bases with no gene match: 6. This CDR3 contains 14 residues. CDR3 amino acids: CASNRLAGTNEQFF. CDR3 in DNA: TGTGCCAGCAACCGACTAGCGGGCACCAATGAGCAGTTCTTC.

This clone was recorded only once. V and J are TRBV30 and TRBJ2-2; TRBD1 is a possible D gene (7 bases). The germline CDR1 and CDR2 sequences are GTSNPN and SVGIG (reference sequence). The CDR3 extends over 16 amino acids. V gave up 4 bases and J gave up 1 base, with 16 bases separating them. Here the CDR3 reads CAWNLGGTVNTGELFF. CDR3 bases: TGTGCCTGGAATCTAGGGGGGACAGTGAACACCGGGGAGCTGTTTTTT.

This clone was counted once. The CDR3 here is CASSLGLLAKNIQYF. In nucleotides, the CDR3 is TGTGCCAGCAGCTTGGGACTACTAGCCAAAAACATTCAGTACTTC. This chain links TRBV7-2 with TRBJ2-4; 7 nucleotides line up with TRBD2. V shed 3 bases, J shed 0 bases, and the junction held 2 bases outside the gene matches. Germline CDR1 SGHTA, CDR2 FQGNSA. CDR3 length: 15 amino acids. Combining the CDR3 with reference TRBV7-2 and TRBJ2-4 gives the whole variable domain GAGVSQSPSNKVTEKGKDVELRCDPISGHTALYWYRQSLGQGLEFLIYFQGNSAPDKSGLPSDRFSAERTGGSVSTLTIQRTQQEDSAVYLCASSLGLLAKNIQYFGAGTRLSVL.

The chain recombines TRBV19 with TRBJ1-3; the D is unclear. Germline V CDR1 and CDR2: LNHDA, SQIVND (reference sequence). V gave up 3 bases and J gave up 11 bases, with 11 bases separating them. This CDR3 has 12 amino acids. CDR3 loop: CASSINAGSIYF. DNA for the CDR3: TGTGCCAGTAGTATCAACGCCGGGTCCATATATTTT.

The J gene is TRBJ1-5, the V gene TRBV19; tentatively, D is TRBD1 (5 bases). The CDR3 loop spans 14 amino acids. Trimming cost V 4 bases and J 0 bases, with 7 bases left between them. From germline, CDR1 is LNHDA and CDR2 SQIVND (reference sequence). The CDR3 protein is CASSRTYSNQPQHF. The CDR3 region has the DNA TGTGCCAGTAGTAGGACATATAGCAATCAGCCCCAGCATTTT.

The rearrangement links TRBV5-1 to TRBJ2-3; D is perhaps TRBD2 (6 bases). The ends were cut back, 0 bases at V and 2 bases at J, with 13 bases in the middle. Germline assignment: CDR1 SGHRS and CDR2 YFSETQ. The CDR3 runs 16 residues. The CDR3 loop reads CASSLGLVGPTDTQYF. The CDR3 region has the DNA TGCGCCAGCAGCTTGGGACTAGTTGGCCCCACAGATACGCAGTATTTT.

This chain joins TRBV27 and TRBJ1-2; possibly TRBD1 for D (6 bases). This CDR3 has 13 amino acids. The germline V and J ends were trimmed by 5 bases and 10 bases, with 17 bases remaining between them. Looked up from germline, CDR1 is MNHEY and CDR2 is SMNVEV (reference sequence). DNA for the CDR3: TGTGCCAGCAGTCCCCTCTTACAGGGAACCTACACCTTC. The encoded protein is CASSPLLQGTYTF.

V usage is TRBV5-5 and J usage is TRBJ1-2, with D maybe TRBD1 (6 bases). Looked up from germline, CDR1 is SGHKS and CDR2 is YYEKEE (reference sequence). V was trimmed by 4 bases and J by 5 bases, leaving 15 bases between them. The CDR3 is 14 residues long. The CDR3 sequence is CASSPDSGGYGYTF. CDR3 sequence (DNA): TGTGCCAGCAGCCCGGACAGCGGGGGGTATGGCTACACCTTC. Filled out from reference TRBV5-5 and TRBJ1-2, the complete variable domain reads DAGVTQSPTHLIKTRGQQVTLRCSPISGHKSVSWYQQVLGQGPQFIFQYYEKEERGRGNFPDRFSARQFPNYSSELNVNALLLGDSALYLCASSPDSGGYGYTFGSGTRLTVV.

This CDR3 reads CASSLTSGIPETQYF. CDR3 nucleotide sequence: TGTGCCAGCAGTTTGACTAGCGGGATCCCGGAGACCCAGTACTTC. The chain carries TRBV28 and TRBJ2-5; 11 bases are a match to TRBD2. This CDR3 comprises 15 residues. CDR1 is MDHEN, CDR2 SYDVKM, per germline. V was clipped by 3 bases and J by 5 bases; unmatched bases: 5.

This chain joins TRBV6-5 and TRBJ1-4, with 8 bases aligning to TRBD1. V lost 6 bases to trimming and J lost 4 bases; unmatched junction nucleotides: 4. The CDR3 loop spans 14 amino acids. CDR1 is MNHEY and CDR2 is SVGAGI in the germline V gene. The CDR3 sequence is CASSRTGNNEKLFF. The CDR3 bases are TGTGCCAGCAGCCGGACAGGGAATAATGAAAAACTGTTTTTT.

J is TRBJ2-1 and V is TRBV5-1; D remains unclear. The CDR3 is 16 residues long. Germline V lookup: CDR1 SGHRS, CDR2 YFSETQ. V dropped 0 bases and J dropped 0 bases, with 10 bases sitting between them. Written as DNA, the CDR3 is TGCGCCAGCAGCTTGGCCTCTTGGAGCTCCTACAATGAGCAGTTCTTC. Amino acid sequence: CASSLASWSSYNEQFF.

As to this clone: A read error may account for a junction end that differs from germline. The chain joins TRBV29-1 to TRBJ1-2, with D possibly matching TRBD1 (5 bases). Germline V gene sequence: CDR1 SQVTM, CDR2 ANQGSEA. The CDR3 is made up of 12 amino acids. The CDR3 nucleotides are TGCACCTCTTGGGGCGGCGCCTATGGCAACACCTTC. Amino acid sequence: CTSWGGAYGNTF.

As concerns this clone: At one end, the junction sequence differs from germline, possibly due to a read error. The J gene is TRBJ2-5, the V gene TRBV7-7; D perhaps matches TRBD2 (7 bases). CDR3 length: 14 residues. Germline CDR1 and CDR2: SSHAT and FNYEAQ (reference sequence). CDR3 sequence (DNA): TGTGCTAGCAGCTTATCTTCAGGGGAGGGAGCCCAGTACTTC. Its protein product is CASSLSSGEGAQYF.